This TCR beta chain was sequenced in a study of T cell responses to AZD1222 COVID-19 vaccine. Study-level information: The analysis combined second doses at about 4 or about 12 weeks.

The study, taken as a whole, reports: Females made up more of the donors, who were largely white British, and clonal diversity may have come out too low. Compared with day 0, the breadth and depth of the Spike-specific TCR repertoire rose significantly after two doses of AZD1222.

Comment on this clone: Its target is unknown.

The CDR3 totals 12 residues. Germline V lookup: CDR1 SQVTM, CDR2 ANQGSEA. Trimming shortened V by 2 bases and J by 15 bases, and 17 bases separated the two germline ends. The repertoire was sequenced with immunoSEQ multiplex PCR; TCRdb's copy has only in-frame clones and lacks some. The sample consists of 160,000 or so clones, around 90% of them appearing once. This chain uses TRBV29-1 with TRBJ2-1; D is possibly TRBD2 (6 bases). The source is an adult in good health. The sequencing used peripheral blood, collected on day 0 of AZD1222 vaccination. The CDR3 coding sequence is TGCAGCGTTGAACGGGACTCCGATCTACGGTTCTTC. This encodes CSVERDSDLRFF.